The T cell receptor beta chain described here comes from a study of cytomegalovirus exposure and HLA in healthy donors. Broader study findings: The classifier was said to identify cytomegalovirus status with high specificity and sensitivity. Clusters of TCRs from the first cohort tended to co-occur in the roughly 120 validation repertoires (as a later analysis found). In vitro testing confirmed a few CMV-associated chains as specific for CMV antigens. Most sequenced TCRs were rare (though some public TCRs occurred in many donors).

About this clone: Its specificity is unknown.

The CDR3 is made up of 15 amino acids. Between the trimmed V and J ends, which lost 4 bases and 4 bases, there was a span of 17 bases. CDR1 and CDR2 from the germline V gene are SGHRS and YFSETQ. Profiled with immunoSEQ multiplex PCR; TCRdb holds only in-frame clones, not every one. The profile shows 150,000 to 200,000 clones, less than 90% of them singletons. The rearrangement uses TRBV5-1 and TRBJ1-2, with a weak D call TRBD1 (6 bases). The origin of this receptor is a man aged 25-45 years in good health and CMV-seropositive. The sequencing input was PBMCs. CDR3 protein: CASSPMEGGTYGYTF. In DNA form, the CDR3 reads TGCGCCAGCAGCCCTATGGAGGGGGGGACCTATGGCTACACCTTC.